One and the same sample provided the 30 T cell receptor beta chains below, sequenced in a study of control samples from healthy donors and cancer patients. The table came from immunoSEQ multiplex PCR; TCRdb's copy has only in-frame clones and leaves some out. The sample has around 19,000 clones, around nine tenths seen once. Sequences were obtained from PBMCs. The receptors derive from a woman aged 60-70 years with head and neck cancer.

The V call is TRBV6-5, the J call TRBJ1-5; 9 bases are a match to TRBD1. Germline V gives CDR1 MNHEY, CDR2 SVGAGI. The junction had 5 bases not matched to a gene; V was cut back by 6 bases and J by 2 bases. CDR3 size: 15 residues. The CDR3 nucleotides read TGTGCCAGCAGCTTGGGACAGGGCCGCAATCAGCCCCAGCATTTT. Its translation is CASSLGQGRNQPQHF.

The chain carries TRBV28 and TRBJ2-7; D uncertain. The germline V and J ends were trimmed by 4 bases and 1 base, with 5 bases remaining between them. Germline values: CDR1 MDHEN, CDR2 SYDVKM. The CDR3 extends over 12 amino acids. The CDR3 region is CASSSVSYEQYF. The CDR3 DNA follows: TGTGCCAGCAGTTCTGTTTCCTACGAGCAGTACTTC. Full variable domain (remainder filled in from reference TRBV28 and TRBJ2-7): DVKVTQSSRYLVKRTGEKVFLECVQDMDHENMFWYRQDPGLGLRLIYFSYDVKMKEKGDIPEGYSVSREKKERFSLILESASTNQTSMYLCASSSVSYEQYFGPGTRLTVT.

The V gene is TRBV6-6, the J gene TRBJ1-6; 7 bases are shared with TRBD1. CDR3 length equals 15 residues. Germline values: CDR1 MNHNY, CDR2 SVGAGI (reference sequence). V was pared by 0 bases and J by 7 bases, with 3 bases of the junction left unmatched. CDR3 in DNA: TGTGCCAGCAGTTACTCGGAACAGGGGAATTCACCCCTCCACTTT. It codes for CASSYSEQGNSPLHF.

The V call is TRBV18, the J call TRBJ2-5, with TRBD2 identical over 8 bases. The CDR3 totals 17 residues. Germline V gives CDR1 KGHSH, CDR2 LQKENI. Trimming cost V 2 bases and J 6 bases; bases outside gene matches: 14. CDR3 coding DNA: TGTGCCAGCTCACCAAGGGGTGACGGGAGGGCCCAGAAGACCCAGTACTTC. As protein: CASSPRGDGRAQKTQYF.

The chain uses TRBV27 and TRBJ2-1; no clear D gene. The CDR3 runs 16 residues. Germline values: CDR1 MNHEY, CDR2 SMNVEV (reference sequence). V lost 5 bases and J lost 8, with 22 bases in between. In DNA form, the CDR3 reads TGTGCCAGCAGTCCCCAAAGGGTGGCAGGTGACGATGAGCAGTTCTTC. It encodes CASSPQRVAGDDEQFF.

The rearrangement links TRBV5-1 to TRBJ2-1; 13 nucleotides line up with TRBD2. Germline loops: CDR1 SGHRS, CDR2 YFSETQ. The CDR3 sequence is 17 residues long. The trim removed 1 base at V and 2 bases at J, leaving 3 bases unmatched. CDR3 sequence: CASSLTSGRVPYNEQFF. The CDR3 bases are TGCGCCAGCAGCTTGACTAGCGGGAGGGTCCCCTACAATGAGCAGTTCTTC.

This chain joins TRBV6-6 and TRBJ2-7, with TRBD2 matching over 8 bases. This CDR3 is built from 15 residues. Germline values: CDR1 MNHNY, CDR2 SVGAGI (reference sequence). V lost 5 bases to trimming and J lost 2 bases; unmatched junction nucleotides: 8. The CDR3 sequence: CASSSPTGGTYEQYF. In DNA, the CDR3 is TGTGCCAGCAGTAGCCCTACGGGGGGGACCTACGAGCAGTACTTC.

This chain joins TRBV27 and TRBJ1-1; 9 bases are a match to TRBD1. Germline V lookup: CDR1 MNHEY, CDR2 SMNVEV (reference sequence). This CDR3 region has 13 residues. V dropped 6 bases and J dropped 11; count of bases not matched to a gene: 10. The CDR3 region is CASRGTGLSGAFF. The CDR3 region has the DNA TGTGCCAGCAGAGGGACAGGGCTGTCTGGGGCTTTCTTT.

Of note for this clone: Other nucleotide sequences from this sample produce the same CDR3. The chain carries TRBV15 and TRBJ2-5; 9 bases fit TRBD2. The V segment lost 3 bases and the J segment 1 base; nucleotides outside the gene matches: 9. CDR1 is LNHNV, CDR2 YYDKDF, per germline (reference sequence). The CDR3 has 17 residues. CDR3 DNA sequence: TGTGCCACCAGCAGCCCAGGGCGGGGGGGGCCCCAAGAGACCCAGTACTTC. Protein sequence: CATSSPGRGGPQETQYF.

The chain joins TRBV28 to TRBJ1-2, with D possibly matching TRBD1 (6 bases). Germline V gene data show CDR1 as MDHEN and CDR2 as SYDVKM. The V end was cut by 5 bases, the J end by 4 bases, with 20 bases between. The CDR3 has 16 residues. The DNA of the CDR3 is TGTGCCAGCAGTCACGGTGGGGGCGACAGAAGCTATGGCTACACCTTC. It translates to CASSHGGGDRSYGYTF.

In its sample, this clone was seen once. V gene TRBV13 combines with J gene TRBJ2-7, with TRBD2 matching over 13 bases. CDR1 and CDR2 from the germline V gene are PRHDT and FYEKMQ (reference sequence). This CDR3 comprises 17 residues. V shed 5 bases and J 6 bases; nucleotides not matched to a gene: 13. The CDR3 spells CASSLGLAGVLFGEQYF. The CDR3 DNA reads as TGTGCCAGCAGCCTCGGACTAGCGGGAGTATTATTTGGCGAGCAGTACTTC.

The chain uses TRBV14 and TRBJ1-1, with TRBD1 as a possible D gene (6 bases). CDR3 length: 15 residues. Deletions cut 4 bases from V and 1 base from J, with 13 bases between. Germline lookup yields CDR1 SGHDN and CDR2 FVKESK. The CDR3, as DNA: TGTGCCAGCAGCCCCTATGGACAGCAGAACACTGAAGCTTTCTTT. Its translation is CASSPYGQQNTEAFF.

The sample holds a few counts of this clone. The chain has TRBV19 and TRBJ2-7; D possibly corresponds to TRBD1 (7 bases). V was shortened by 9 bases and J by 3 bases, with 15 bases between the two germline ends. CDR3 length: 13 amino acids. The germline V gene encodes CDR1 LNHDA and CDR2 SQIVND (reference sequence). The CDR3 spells CASGGTDFYEQYF. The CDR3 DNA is TGTGCCAGCGGCGGGACAGATTTCTACGAGCAGTACTTC.

The CDR3 here is CASSSRQQGSEAFF. The CDR3 DNA is TGTGCCAGCAGCTCAAGACAACAGGGGTCTGAAGCTTTCTTT. The V call is TRBV11-3, the J call TRBJ1-1; 7 nucleotides match TRBD1. Per germline, CDR1 SGHNT and CDR2 YENEEA. The junction had 8 bases not matched to a gene; V was cut back by 4 bases and J by 6 bases. The CDR3 is 14 residues long. The full variable domain, completed using reference TRBV11-3 and TRBJ1-1, is EAGVVQSPRYKIIEKKQPVAFWCNPISGHNTLYWYLQNLGQGPELLIRYENEEAVDDSQLPKDRFSAERLKGVDSTLKIQPAELGDSAVYLCASSSRQQGSEAFFGQGTRLTVV.

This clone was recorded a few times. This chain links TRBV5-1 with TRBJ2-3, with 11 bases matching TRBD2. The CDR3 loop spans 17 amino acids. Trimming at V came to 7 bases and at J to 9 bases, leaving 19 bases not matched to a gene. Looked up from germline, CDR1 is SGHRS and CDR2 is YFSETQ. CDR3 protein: CASPVQTGSGRGWTQYF. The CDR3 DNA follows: TGCGCCAGCCCTGTCCAAACGGGTAGCGGGAGGGGGTGGACGCAGTATTTT.

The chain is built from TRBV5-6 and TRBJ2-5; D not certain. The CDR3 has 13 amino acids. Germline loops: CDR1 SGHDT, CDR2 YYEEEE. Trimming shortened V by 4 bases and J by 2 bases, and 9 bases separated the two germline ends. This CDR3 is CASSPTLQETQYF. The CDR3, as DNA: TGTGCCAGCAGCCCCACCCTGCAAGAGACCCAGTACTTC.

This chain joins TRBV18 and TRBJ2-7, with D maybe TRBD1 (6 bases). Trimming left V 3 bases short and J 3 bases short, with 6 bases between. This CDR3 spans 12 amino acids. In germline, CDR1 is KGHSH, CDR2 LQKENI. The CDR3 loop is CASSPDSYEQYF. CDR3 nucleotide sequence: TGTGCCAGCTCACCGGACAGCTACGAGCAGTACTTC.

The CDR3 nucleotides read TGTGCCAGTAGTATAGATATGGACAGTGCCTACTATTCACCCCTCCACTTT. It yields the protein CASSIDMDSAYYSPLHF. The rearrangement joins TRBV19 to TRBJ1-6; possibly TRBD1 for D (6 bases). Germline lookup yields CDR1 LNHDA and CDR2 SQIVND (reference sequence). The CDR3 loop spans 17 amino acids. Trimming left V 0 bases short and J 8 bases short, with 17 bases between. Looking up the rest from reference TRBV19 and TRBJ1-6 gives the full variable domain: DGGITQSPKYLFRKEGQNVTLSCEQNLNHDAMYWYRQDPGQGLRLIYYSQIVNDFQKGDIAEGYSVSREKKESFPLTVTSAQKNPTAFYLCASSIDMDSAYYSPLHFGNGTRLTVT.

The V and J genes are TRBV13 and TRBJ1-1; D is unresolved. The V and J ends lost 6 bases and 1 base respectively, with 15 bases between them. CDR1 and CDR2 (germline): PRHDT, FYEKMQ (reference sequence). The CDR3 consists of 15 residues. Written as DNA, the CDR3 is TGTGCCAGCAGAGCCATGGGAGGGTGGAACACTGAAGCTTTCTTT. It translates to CASRAMGGWNTEAFF.

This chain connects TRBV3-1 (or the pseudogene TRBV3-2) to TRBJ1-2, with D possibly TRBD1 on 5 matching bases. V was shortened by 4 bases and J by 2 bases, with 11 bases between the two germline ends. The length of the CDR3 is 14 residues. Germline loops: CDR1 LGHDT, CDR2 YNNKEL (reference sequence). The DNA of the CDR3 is TGTGCCAGCAGCCTTTCCAGGGTGAACTATGGCTACACCTTC. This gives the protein CASSLSRVNYGYTF.

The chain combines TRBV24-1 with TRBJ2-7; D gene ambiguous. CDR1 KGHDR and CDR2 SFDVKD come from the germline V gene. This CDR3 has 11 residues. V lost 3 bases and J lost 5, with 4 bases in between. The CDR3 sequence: CATSDGDEQYF. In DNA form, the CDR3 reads TGTGCCACCAGTGATGGGGACGAGCAGTACTTC.

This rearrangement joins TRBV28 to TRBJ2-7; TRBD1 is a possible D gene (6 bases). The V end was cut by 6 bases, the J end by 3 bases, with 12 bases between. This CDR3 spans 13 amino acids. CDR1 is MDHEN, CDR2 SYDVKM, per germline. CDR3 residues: CASRATGSYEQYF. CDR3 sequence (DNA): TGTGCCAGCAGGGCTACAGGGAGCTACGAGCAGTACTTC.

Written as DNA, the CDR3 is TGTGCCAGCAGGTATAGCAATCAGCCCCAGCATTTT. It translates to CASRYSNQPQHF. This chain links TRBV2 with TRBJ1-5; D call uncertain. This CDR3 comprises 12 residues. V was clipped by 6 bases and J by 0 bases, with 3 bases between them. CDR1 is SNHLY, CDR2 FYNNEI, per germline.

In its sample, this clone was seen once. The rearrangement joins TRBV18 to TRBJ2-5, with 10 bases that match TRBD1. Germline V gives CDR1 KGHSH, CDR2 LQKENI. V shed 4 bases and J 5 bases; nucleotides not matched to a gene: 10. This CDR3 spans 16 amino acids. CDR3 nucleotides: TGTGCCAGCTCACTTCCCTTGACAGGGGGCGGGGAGACCCAGTACTTC. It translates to CASSLPLTGGGETQYF.

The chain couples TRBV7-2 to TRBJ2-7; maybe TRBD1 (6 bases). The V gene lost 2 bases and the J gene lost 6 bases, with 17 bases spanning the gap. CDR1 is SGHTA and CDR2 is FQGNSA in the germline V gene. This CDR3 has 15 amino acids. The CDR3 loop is CASSLNQGNGFEQYF. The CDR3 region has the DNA TGTGCCAGCAGCTTAAACCAGGGGAACGGGTTCGAGCAGTACTTC.

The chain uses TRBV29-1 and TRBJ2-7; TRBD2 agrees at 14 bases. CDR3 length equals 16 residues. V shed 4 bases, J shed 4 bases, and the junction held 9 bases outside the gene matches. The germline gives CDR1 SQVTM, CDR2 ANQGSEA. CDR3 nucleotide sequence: TGCAGCGTTGCAGCCGGACTAGCGGGAGGTCTTTACGAGCAGTACTTC. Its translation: CSVAAGLAGGLYEQYF.

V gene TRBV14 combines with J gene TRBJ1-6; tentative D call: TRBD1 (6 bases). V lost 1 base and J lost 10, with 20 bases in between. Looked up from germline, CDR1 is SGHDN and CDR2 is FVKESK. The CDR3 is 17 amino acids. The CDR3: CASSQVGGVGGTSPLHF. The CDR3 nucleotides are TGTGCCAGCAGCCAAGTCGGAGGGGTAGGGGGTACCTCACCCCTCCACTTT.

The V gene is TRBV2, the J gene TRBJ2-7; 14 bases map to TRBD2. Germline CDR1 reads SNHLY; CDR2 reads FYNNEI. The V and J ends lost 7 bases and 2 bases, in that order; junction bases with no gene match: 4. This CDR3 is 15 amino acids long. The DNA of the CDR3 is TGTGCCAGCATGGGACTAGCGGGAGCAACCTACGAGCAGTACTTC. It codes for CASMGLAGATYEQYF.

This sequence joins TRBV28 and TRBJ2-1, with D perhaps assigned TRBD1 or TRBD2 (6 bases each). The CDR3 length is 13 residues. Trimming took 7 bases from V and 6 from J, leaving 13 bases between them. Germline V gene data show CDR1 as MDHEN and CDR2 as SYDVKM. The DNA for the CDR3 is TGTGCCAGCATCGGGGGCCTACGCAATGAGCAGTTCTTC. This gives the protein CASIGGLRNEQFF.

CDR3 residues: CSVAVGVYYGYTF. The CDR3 DNA follows: TGCAGCGTTGCAGTGGGGGTCTACTATGGCTACACCTTC. The chain combines TRBV29-1 with TRBJ1-2, with D tentatively TRBD1 (5 bases). This CDR3 is built from 13 residues. Trimming pared 4 bases from V and 3 bases from J, leaving 12 bases between. Germline CDR1 SQVTM, CDR2 ANQGSEA.